The table lists the clone carrying this T cell receptor (beta chain) with a few counts. Other DNA sequences from this sample encode an identical CDR3 as well. CDR3 length: 15 amino acids. Trimming removed 0 bases at V and 0 bases at J, with 7 bases between. Germline V lookup: CDR1 SGHKS, CDR2 YYEKEE (reference sequence). Recovered Cohort 3 donors showed two negative PCRs, clearance, or symptom resolution. Methods used by the authors: Amplification from reference gene primers served as the basis for estimated nucleated cell counts. Profiling relied on immunoSEQ multiplex PCR, and the TCRdb table lists in-frame clones only, not all of them. V and J calls and clone size are given by that table; D and trimming were obtained from the DNA. The repertoire has about 160,000 clones, more than 65% of them found once; the top ten carry around 18%. This specimen comes from a study of blood T cell repertoires in COVID-19.

This clonotype was obtained from a man between 60 and 75 years old who had recovered from COVID-19. Sample: PBMCs or T cells enriched from blood (not recorded which). This chain links TRBV5-5 with TRBJ1-5, with TRBD1 as a possible D gene (5 bases). The CDR3 coding sequence is TGTGCCAGCAGCTTGGCTGACAGTAGCAATCAGCCCCAGCATTTT. Its translation is CASSLADSSNQPQHF.